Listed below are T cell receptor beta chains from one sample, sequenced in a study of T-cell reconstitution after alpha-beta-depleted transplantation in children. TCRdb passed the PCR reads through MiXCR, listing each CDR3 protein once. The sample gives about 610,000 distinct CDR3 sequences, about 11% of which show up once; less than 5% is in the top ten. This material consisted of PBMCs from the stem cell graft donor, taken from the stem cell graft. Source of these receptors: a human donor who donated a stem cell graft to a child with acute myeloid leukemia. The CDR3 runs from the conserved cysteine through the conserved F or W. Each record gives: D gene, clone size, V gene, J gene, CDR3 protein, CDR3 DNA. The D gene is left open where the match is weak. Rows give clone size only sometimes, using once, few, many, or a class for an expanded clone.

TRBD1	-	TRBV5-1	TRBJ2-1	CASRLGTGHNEQIF	TGCGCCAGCAGGCTGGGGACAGGCCACAATGAGCAGATCTTC
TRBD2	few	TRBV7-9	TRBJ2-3	CASSLKAGGDTQYF	TGTGCCAGCAGCTTAAAAGCGGGAGGAGATACGCAGTATTTT
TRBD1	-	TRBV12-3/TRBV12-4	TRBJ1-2	CASSRDRSHGYTF	TGTGCCAGCAGCCGGGACAGGTCACACGGCTACACCTTC
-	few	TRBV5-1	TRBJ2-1	CASSSTTSRGENEQFF	TGCGCCAGCAGCTCCACGACTAGCAGGGGTGAGAATGAGCAGTTCTTC
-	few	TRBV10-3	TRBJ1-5	CAISEGGSGYQPQHF	TGTGCCATCAGTGAGGGGGGGTCAGGGTACCAGCCCCAGCATTTT
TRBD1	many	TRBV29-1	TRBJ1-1	CSVEGQDYTEAFF	TGCAGCGTTGAGGGACAGGACTACACTGAAGCTTTCTTT
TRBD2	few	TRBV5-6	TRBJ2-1	CASSLSGLTNEQFF	TGTGCCAGCAGCTTGTCGGGACTAACAAATGAGCAGTTCTTC
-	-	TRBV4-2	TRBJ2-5	CASSQDSTRETQYF	TGTGCCAGCAGCCAAGATTCGACGCGGGAGACCCAGTACTTC
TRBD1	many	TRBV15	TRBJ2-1	CATSRDKGAGGENEQFF	TGTGCCACCAGCAGAGATAAAGGAGCAGGGGGCGAGAATGAGCAGTTCTTC
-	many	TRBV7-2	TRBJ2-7	CASSSQGSYEQYF	TGTGCCAGCAGCTCACAGGGTTCCTACGAGCAGTACTTC
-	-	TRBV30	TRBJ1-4	CAWSFGTALFF	TGTGCCTGGAGTTTCGGTACAGCACTGTTTTTT
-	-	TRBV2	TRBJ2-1	CASSVDRPNEQFF	TGTGCCAGCAGCGTCGACAGACCGAATGAGCAGTTCTTC
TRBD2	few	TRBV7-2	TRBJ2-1	CASSPVSGGGVRNEQFF	TGTGCCAGCAGCCCCGTGAGCGGCGGGGGGGTGAGGAATGAGCAGTTCTTC
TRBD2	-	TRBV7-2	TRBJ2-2	CASSSRARLAGVGELFF	TGTGCCAGCAGCTCGAGGGCGAGACTAGCGGGAGTTGGGGAGCTGTTTTTT
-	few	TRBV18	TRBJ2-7	CASSPPPAYEQYF	TGTGCCAGCTCACCACCCCCTGCCTACGAGCAGTACTTC
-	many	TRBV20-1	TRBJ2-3	CSANAGFWGDTDTQYF	TGCAGTGCTAACGCCGGGTTCTGGGGCGACACAGATACGCAGTATTTT
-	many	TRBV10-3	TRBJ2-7	CAISVLGVGEQYF	TGTGCCATCAGTGTACTCGGGGTCGGCGAGCAGTACTTC
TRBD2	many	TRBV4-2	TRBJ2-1	CASSQESGGLFNEQFF	TGTGCCAGCAGCCAAGAATCGGGAGGGCTTTTTAATGAGCAGTTCTTC
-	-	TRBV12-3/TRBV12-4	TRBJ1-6	CASSLGGGRDNSPLHF	TGTGCCAGCAGTTTAGGTGGGGGACGGGATAATTCACCCCTCCACTTT
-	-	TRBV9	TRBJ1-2	CASSATITGNYGYTF	TGTGCCAGCAGCGCCACAATCACAGGGAACTATGGCTACACCTTC
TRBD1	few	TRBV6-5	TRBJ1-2	CASSPRGTGAYTF	TGTGCCAGCAGCCCGAGGGGGACAGGAGCCTACACCTTC
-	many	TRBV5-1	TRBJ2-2	CASSADRQVGELFF	TGCGCCAGCAGCGCGGACCGGCAAGTAGGGGAGCTGTTTTTT
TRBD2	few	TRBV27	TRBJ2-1	CASSPRLAGNEQFF	TGTGCCAGCAGTCCCCGACTAGCGGGGAATGAGCAGTTCTTC
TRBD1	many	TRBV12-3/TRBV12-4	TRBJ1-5	CASSPSDRGRLQPQHF	TGTGCCAGCAGTCCCTCGGACAGGGGGCGGTTACAGCCCCAGCATTTT
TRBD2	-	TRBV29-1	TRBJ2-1	CSVERLAGAGEQFF	TGCAGCGTTGAACGGCTAGCGGGAGCGGGAGAGCAGTTCTTC
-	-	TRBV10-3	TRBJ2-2	CAISDPQVPTGELFF	TGTGCCATCAGTGACCCTCAGGTTCCCACCGGGGAGCTGTTTTTT
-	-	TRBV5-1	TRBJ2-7	CASSFGDSPAYEQYF	TGCGCCAGCAGCTTCGGGGACTCTCCCGCCTACGAGCAGTACTTC
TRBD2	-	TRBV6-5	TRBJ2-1	CASSYQREGLGGEQFF	TGTGCCAGCAGTTACCAGCGGGAGGGCCTTGGGGGTGAGCAGTTCTTC
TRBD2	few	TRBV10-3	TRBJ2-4	CAISESGSSGSDGAKNIQYF	TGTGCCATCAGTGAGTCGGGGAGTAGCGGGAGTGATGGGGCCAAAAACATTCAGTACTTC
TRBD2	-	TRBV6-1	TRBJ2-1	CASKKGLAGVSDEQFF	TGTGCCAGCAAGAAGGGACTAGCGGGAGTTTCGGATGAGCAGTTCTTC
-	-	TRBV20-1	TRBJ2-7	CSANPGISPSYEQYF	TGCAGTGCTAATCCGGGGATTAGTCCCTCCTACGAGCAGTACTTC